The 10 T cell receptor beta chains listed next were all sequenced from one sample in a study of T-cell memory formation after mild COVID-19. TCRdb reanalysed the 5' RACE reads using MiXCR and keeps one entry per CDR3 protein. The table records 190,000 or so distinct CDR3 sequences, approximately 10% of them present only once. Sequenced sample: PBMCs or a T cell subset sorted from them (not recorded which). These receptors all stem from a young man who had mild COVID-19 (a few samples of this study predate the infection). Cell type and time point are not known.

V gene TRBV5-1 combines with J gene TRBJ2-1; the D call may be TRBD1 or TRBD2 (5 bases each). Germline assignment: CDR1 SGHRS and CDR2 YFSETQ. The CDR3 totals 16 residues. V was shortened by 1 base and J by 9 bases, with 20 bases between the two germline ends. Here the CDR3 DNA reads TGCGCCAGCAGCTTGCTTACGGGGACGGGGTCGGGTGAGCAGTTCTTC. Translation gives CASSLLTGTGSGEQFF.

This sequence joins TRBV6-5 and TRBJ1-2, with D hard to call. V gave up 2 bases and J gave up 5 bases, with 9 bases separating them. Germline V gives CDR1 MNHEY, CDR2 SVGAGI. This CDR3 is 13 amino acids long. The DNA for the CDR3 is TGTGCCAGCAGTTACCTAGGGATTTATGGCTACACCTTC. Translation: CASSYLGIYGYTF.

The rearrangement joins TRBV19 to TRBJ1-5; 7 bases agree with TRBD1. This CDR3 region has 15 residues. Germline-derived CDR1 and CDR2 are LNHDA and SQIVND (reference sequence). Germline trimming cut 5 bases from V and 2 bases from J; bases unmatched to any gene: 6. Written as DNA, the CDR3 is TGTGCCAGTAGTGTAGGACAGGTTGGCAATCAGCCCCAGCATTTT. Protein product: CASSVGQVGNQPQHF. The full variable domain, completed using reference TRBV19 and TRBJ1-5, is DGGITQSPKYLFRKEGQNVTLSCEQNLNHDAMYWYRQDPGQGLRLIYYSQIVNDFQKGDIAEGYSVSREKKESFPLTVTSAQKNPTAFYLCASSVGQVGNQPQHFGDGTRLSIL.

This chain joins TRBV20-1 and TRBJ2-7, with a weak D call TRBD2 (6 bases). V lost 6 bases and J 3 bases, leaving 27 bases between the germline ends. The CDR3 is 17 residues long. Germline CDR1 DFQATT, CDR2 SNEGSKA (reference sequence). The CDR3 sequence: CSATPIAGPGGYYEQYF. The CDR3 bases are TGCAGTGCAACTCCGATTGCGGGGCCCGGAGGGTACTACGAGCAGTACTTC.

This clonotype was detected a few times. The J gene is TRBJ2-2, the V gene TRBV7-8; D might be TRBD1 (6 bases). Trimming cost V 3 bases and J 0 bases, with 11 bases left between them. Germline CDR1 and CDR2: SGHVS and FQNEAQ. The CDR3 totals 16 residues. For the CDR3, the DNA is TGTGCCAGCAGCTTCCACAGGGTTGCGAACACCGGGGAGCTGTTTTTT. Translated: CASSFHRVANTGELFF.

Only a few counts were recorded for this clonotype. The chain joins TRBV6-5 to TRBJ2-6; D not resolved. The V gene's germline CDR1 is MNHEY and CDR2 SVGAGI. V was cut by 6 bases and J by 0 bases, with 9 bases left in between. The CDR3 runs 15 residues. The CDR3 nucleotides read TGTGCCAGCAGCGGCGGTAGCTCTGGGGCCAACGTCCTGACTTTC. Its protein product is CASSGGSSGANVLTF.

This clonotype was recorded at least ten times. V gene TRBV7-2 combines with J gene TRBJ1-5; D not certain. Trimming shortened V by 4 bases and J by 5 bases, and 9 bases separated the two germline ends. CDR3 length: 13 amino acids. Germline V gene lookup returns CDR1 SGHTA and CDR2 FQGNSA. CDR3 DNA sequence: TGTGCCAGCAGCTCGAGCCTCTATCAGCCCCAGCATTTT. Its protein is CASSSSLYQPQHF. The variable domain in full, with the rest retrieved from reference TRBV7-2 and TRBJ1-5, is GAGVSQSPSNKVTEKGKDVELRCDPISGHTALYWYRQSLGQGLEFLIYFQGNSAPDKSGLPSDRFSAERTGGSVSTLTIQRTQQEDSAVYLCASSSSLYQPQHFGDGTRLSIL.

This clonotype was observed at least ten times. This chain uses TRBV12-3 or TRBV12-4 with TRBJ1-1, with 7 bases that match TRBD1. With V trimmed by 8 bases and J by 1 base, 4 bases remained unmatched. This CDR3 is 13 amino acids long. CDR3 amino acids: CASHRGPNTEAFF. The CDR3 DNA reads as TGTGCCAGCCACAGGGGACCGAACACTGAAGCTTTCTTT.

A few counts support this clonotype. This chain connects TRBV20-1 to TRBJ2-3; D is possibly TRBD1 or TRBD2 (5 bases each). The CDR3 length is 14 residues. The germline V and J ends were trimmed by 5 bases and 4 bases, with 16 bases remaining between them. The germline CDR1 and CDR2 sequences are DFQATT and SNEGSKA (reference sequence). The CDR3 loop reads CSAGDAPRADTQYF. For the CDR3, the DNA is TGCAGTGCTGGGGACGCCCCCCGAGCAGATACGCAGTATTTT.

In its sample, this clonotype was seen a few times. V is TRBV29-1 and J is TRBJ2-7, with D tentatively TRBD1 or TRBD2 (6 bases each). V shed 5 bases and J shed 10 bases, with 12 bases lying between them. The CDR3 is 10 residues long. CDR1 SQVTM and CDR2 ANQGSEA come from the germline V gene. The CDR3 is CSVRGRIQYF. CDR3 sequence (DNA): TGCAGCGTTAGGGGGAGGATACAGTACTTC.